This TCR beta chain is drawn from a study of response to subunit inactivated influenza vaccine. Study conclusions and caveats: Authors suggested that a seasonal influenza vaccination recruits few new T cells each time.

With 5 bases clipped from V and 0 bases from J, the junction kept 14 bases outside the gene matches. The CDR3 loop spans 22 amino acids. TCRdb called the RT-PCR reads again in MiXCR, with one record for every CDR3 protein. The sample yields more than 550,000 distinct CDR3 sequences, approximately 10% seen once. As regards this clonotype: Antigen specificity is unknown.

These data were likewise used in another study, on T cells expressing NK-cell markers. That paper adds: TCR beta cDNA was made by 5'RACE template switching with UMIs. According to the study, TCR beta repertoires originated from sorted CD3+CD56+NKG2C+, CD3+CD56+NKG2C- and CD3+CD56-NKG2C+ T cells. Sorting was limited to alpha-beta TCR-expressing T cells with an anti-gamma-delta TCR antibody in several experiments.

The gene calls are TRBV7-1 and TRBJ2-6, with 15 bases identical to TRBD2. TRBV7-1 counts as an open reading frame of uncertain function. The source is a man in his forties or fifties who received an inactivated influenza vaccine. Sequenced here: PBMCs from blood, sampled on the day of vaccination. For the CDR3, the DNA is TGTGCCAGCAGCACACCCACCGGGACTAGCGGGAGGTCGGGCTCTGGGGCCAACGTCCTGACTTTC. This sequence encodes CASSTPTGTSGRSGSGANVLTF.